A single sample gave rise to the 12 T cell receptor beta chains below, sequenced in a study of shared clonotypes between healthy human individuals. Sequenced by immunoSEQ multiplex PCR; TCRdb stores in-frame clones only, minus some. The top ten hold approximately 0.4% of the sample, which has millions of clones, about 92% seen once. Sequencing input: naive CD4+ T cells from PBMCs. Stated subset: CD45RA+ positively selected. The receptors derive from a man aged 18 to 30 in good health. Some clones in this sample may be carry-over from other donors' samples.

CDR3 sequence (DNA): TGTGCCAGCAGTTACTCTCGACAGCTTGGTGGCTACACCTTC. Protein sequence: CASSYSRQLGGYTF. The chain carries TRBV6-6 and TRBJ1-2, with D perhaps matching TRBD1 (5 bases). This CDR3 has 14 residues. Germline V gene lookup returns CDR1 MNHNY and CDR2 SVGAGI (reference sequence). With 0 bases removed from V and 7 bases from J, the gap between germline ends came to 12 bases.

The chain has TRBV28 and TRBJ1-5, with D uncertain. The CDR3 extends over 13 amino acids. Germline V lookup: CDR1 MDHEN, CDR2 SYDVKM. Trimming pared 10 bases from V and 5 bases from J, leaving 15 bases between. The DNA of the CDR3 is TGTGCCACCTCGCCGGCCTGGGATCAGCCCCAGCATTTT. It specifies CATSPAWDQPQHF.

The CDR3 loop reads CSVQTGMPSSYNEQFF. CDR3 DNA: TGCAGCGTACAAACAGGGATGCCTAGCTCCTACAATGAGCAGTTCTTC. V gene TRBV29-1 combines with J gene TRBJ2-1, with D maybe TRBD1 (6 bases). Germline values: CDR1 SQVTM, CDR2 ANQGSEA. The CDR3 loop spans 16 amino acids. With 6 bases removed from V and 0 bases from J, the gap between germline ends came to 18 bases.

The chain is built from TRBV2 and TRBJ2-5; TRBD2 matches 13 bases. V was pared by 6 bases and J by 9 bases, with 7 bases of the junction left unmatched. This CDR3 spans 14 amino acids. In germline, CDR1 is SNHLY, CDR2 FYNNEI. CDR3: CASSPGLAGWAQYF. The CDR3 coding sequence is TGTGCCAGCAGCCCGGGACTAGCGGGGTGGGCCCAGTACTTC.

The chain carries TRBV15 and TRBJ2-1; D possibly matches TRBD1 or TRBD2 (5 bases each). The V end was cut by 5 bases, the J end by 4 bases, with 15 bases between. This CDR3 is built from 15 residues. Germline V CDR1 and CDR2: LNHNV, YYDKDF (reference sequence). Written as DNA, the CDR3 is TGTGCCACCAGCCAAAGGGACGGATATTACAATGAGCAGTTCTTC. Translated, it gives CATSQRDGYYNEQFF.

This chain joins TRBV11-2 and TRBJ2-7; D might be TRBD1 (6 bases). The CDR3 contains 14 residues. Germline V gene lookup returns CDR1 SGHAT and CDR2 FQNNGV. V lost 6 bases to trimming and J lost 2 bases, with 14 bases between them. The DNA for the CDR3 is TGTGCCAGCAGGGGGGCAGTTAAAGCCTACGAGCAGTACTTC. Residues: CASRGAVKAYEQYF.

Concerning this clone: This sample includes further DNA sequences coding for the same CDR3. Here the CDR3 DNA reads TGCGCCAGCAGCTTCCAGGGAGGGCGAGAGCAGTACTTC. Amino acids: CASSFQGGREQYF. V usage is TRBV5-1 and J usage is TRBJ2-7; TRBD2 agrees at 7 bases. The CDR3 contains 13 residues. V shed 2 bases and J 7 bases; nucleotides not matched to a gene: 6. Germline CDR1 reads SGHRS; CDR2 reads YFSETQ.

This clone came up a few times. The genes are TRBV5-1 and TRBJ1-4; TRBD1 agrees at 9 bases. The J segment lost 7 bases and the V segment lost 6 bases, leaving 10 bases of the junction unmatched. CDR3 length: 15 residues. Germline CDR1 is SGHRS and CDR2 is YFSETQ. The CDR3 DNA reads TGCGCCAGCACTAGATCCGGGACAGGGAGTGAAAAACTGTTTTTT. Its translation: CASTRSGTGSEKLFF.

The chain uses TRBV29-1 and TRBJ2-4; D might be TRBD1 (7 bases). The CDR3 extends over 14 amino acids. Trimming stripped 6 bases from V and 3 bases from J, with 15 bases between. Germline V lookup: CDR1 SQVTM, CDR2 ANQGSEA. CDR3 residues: CSVRTGGDKNIQYF. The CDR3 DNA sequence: TGCAGCGTACGGACAGGCGGGGACAAAAACATTCAGTACTTC. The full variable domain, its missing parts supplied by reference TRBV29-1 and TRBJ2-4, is SAVISQKPSRDICQRGTSLTIQCQVDSQVTMMFWYRQQPGQSLTLIATANQGSEATYESGFVIDKFPISRPNLTFSTLTVSNMSPEDSSIYLCSVRTGGDKNIQYFGAGTRLSVL.

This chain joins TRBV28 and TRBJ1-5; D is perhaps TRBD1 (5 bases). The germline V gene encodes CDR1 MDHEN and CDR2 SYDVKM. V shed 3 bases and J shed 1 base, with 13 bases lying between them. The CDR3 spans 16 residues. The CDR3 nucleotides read TGTGCCAGCAGTTTCCGGGGTCGGGGCAGCAATCAGCCCCAGCATTTT. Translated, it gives CASSFRGRGSNQPQHF.

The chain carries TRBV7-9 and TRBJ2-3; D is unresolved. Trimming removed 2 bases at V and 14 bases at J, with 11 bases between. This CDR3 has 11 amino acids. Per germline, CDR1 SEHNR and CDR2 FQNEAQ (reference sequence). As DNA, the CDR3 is TGTGCCAGCAGCTTAACCGAAACTCTGTATTTT. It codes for CASSLTETLYF.

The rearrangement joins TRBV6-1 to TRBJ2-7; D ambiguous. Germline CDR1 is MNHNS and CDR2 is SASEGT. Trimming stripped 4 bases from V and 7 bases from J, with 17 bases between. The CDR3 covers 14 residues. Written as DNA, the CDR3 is TGTGCCAGCAGTGGGACCGACTTTGTTGGGGAGCAGTACTTC. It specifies CASSGTDFVGEQYF.